This is a list of T cell receptor beta chains from one sample in a study of tumor-infiltrating lymphocytes in primary liver carcinoma. TCRdb used MiXCR to reprocess the multiplex PCR reads, holding one entry per CDR3 protein. The sample records some 43,000 distinct CDR3 sequences, 71% being singletons. The specimen was liver tumor tissue from sampling region 5. These receptors were taken from a man aged 40-50 years with primary liver carcinoma and hepatitis B virus infection. Each CDR3 is given with its conserved first and last residue. Fields, in order: D gene, V gene, J gene, clone size, CDR3 DNA, CDR3 protein. The D gene is left open where the match is weak. Clone size, where shown, is once, few, many, or a class for clones that have expanded.

D gene: TRBD2
V gene: TRBV5-1
J gene: TRBJ2-7
clone size: many
CDR3 DNA: TGCGCCAGCAGCCTAGCGGGAGGGGGATACGAGCAGTACTTC
CDR3 protein: CASSLAGGGYEQYF

D gene: NA
V gene: TRBV11-2
J gene: TRBJ2-5
clone size: NA
CDR3 DNA: TGTGCCAGCAGCTTTGGGGCCTCGTACGGGACCCAGTACTTC
CDR3 protein: CASSFGASYGTQYF

D gene: NA
V gene: TRBV6-5
J gene: TRBJ2-6
clone size: NA
CDR3 DNA: TGTGCCAGCAGTCTTTGTACAGGGATGAAAGCTGAGGCCAACGTCCTGACTTTT
CDR3 protein: CASSLCTGMKAEANVLTF

D gene: TRBD1
V gene: TRBV14
J gene: TRBJ2-1
clone size: many
CDR3 DNA: TGTGCCAGCAGCTATGGACAGGGGGGACAGTTCTTC
CDR3 protein: CASSYGQGGQFF

D gene: TRBD1
V gene: TRBV6-6
J gene: TRBJ2-3
clone size: NA
CDR3 DNA: TGTGCCAACAGTTACGGACAGGCGAGCACAGATACGCAGTATTTT
CDR3 protein: CANSYGQASTDTQYF

D gene: TRBD2
V gene: TRBV7-9
J gene: TRBJ2-1
clone size: NA
CDR3 DNA: TGTGCCAGCACCCCGGGCAGGGCGGGAGTCTGGGATGGGCAGTTCTTC
CDR3 protein: CASTPGRAGVWDGQFF

D gene: NA
V gene: TRBV7-8
J gene: TRBJ1-6
clone size: many
CDR3 DNA: TGTGCCAGCAGCTTAGCGGAGGGGGGTTATAATTCACCCCTCCACTTT
CDR3 protein: CASSLAEGGYNSPLHF

D gene: TRBD2
V gene: TRBV4-2
J gene: TRBJ2-2
clone size: NA
CDR3 DNA: TGTACCAGCACCTCGGGGACTAGCGTGAACACCGGGGAGCTCTTTTTT
CDR3 protein: CTSTSGTSVNTGELFF

D gene: NA
V gene: TRBV6-1
J gene: TRBJ1-4
clone size: NA
CDR3 DNA: TGTGTCAACAGTGAGTGGACGGGTCTCGGGGGTGAAAAACTGTTTTTT
CDR3 protein: CVNSEWTGLGGEKLFF

D gene: NA
V gene: TRBV6-1
J gene: TRBJ2-5
clone size: few
CDR3 DNA: TGTGCCAGCACCCCATTGTCGATCCAAGAGACCCAGTATTTC
CDR3 protein: CASTPLSIQETQYF

D gene: TRBD2
V gene: TRBV25-1
J gene: TRBJ2-2
clone size: few
CDR3 DNA: TGTGCCTGCAAAGGACTAGCGGGAGGGAACACCGAGGAGCTGTTTTTT
CDR3 protein: CACKGLAGGNTEELFF

D gene: TRBD2
V gene: TRBV9
J gene: TRBJ2-3
clone size: few
CDR3 DNA: TGTGCCAGCAGCGTAGCGTCGGGAGGGCAGGGAGATACGCAGTATTTT
CDR3 protein: CASSVASGGQGDTQYF

D gene: TRBD2
V gene: TRBV4-1
J gene: TRBJ2-1
clone size: NA
CDR3 DNA: TGCGCCAGCAGCCACCTGGGACTAGCGGTAAACTTAGTGGGATACAATGAGCAGTTCTTC
CDR3 protein: CASSHLGLAVNLVGYNEQFF

D gene: NA
V gene: TRBV12-3/TRBV12-4
J gene: TRBJ2-7
clone size: NA
CDR3 DNA: TGTGGCATCCTCGAGAGTGGTCGGCGCTACGAGGAGTACTTC
CDR3 protein: CGILESGRRYEEYF

D gene: NA
V gene: TRBV11-3
J gene: TRBJ2-5
clone size: medium-sized
CDR3 DNA: TGTGCCAGCAGCAGAGGGACCGTAGAGACCCAGTACTTC
CDR3 protein: CASSRGTVETQYF

D gene: NA
V gene: TRBV12-3/TRBV12-4
J gene: TRBJ2-7
clone size: few
CDR3 DNA: TGTGCCAGCAATGCATTAGCCTACGAGCAGTACTTC
CDR3 protein: CASNALAYEQYF

D gene: TRBD2
V gene: TRBV4-2
J gene: TRBJ2-1
clone size: NA
CDR3 DNA: TGCGTCAGCAGCGTAACCGGGACTAGCGGTGACAATGAGCAGTTCTTC
CDR3 protein: CVSSVTGTSGDNEQFF

D gene: NA
V gene: TRBV19
J gene: TRBJ1-4
clone size: NA
CDR3 DNA: TGTGCCACCTGTGTGCAGTCTGGACGGGGTGAAAAACTGTTTTTT
CDR3 protein: CATCVQSGRGEKLFF

D gene: NA
V gene: TRBV6-5
J gene: TRBJ2-5
clone size: many
CDR3 DNA: TGTGCCATTTCCTCGTCCCGGGAAGAGACCCAGTACTTC
CDR3 protein: CAISSSREETQYF

D gene: NA
V gene: TRBV7-2
J gene: TRBJ2-1
clone size: few
CDR3 DNA: TGTGCCAGCAGCTTATTTAGGGCGGACAATGAGCAGTTCTTC
CDR3 protein: CASSLFRADNEQFF